Listed below are T cell receptor beta chains from one sample, sequenced in a study of blood T cell repertoires in COVID-19. Using immunoSEQ multiplex PCR, the repertoire was profiled, and TCRdb retains in-frame clones only, with some absent. This sample carries some 160,000 clones, roughly 84% of them seen once, and the ten largest clones take more than 1.5%. Material for sequencing was peripheral blood. Every receptor here comes from a human donor in a cohort sampled during active COVID-19. CDR3s include the opening cysteine and the closing phenylalanine or tryptophan. A D gene is named only where the DNA matches it firmly. Size tells how often a clone was seen (once, few, many) or the class of an expanded clone, and some rows leave it out.

clone size | J gene | V gene | D gene | CDR3 DNA | CDR3 protein
few | TRBJ1-2 | TRBV27 | . | TGTGCCAGCGGAAGGACAGAGGTAAACTATGGCTACACCTTC | CASGRTEVNYGYTF
. | TRBJ2-7 | TRBV7-9 | TRBD2 | TGTGCCAGCAGCTCGGGACTAGCGGGATCCTACGAGCAGTACTTC | CASSSGLAGSYEQYF
once | TRBJ1-1 | TRBV10-2 | . | TGCGCCAGCAGTGAGTCAGGGACATGGCCTTACACTGAAGCTTTCTTT | CASSESGTWPYTEAFF
. | TRBJ2-3 | TRBV7-2 | TRBD2 | TGTGCCAGCAGCTTCCCGAGCGGGATTCAAAGCACAGATACGCAGTATTTT | CASSFPSGIQSTDTQYF
once | TRBJ1-2 | TRBV5-5 | TRBD1 | TGTGCCAGCAGCTTGGTGCTTGGGACAGGGACCTATGGCTACACCTTC | CASSLVLGTGTYGYTF
. | TRBJ2-2 | TRBV5-4 | TRBD1 | TGTGCCAGTTACGGACAGGGTGTCACCGGGGAGCTGTTTTTT | CASYGQGVTGELFF
. | TRBJ1-2 | TRBV7-9 | . | TGTGCCAGCAGCTCGGTCTATGGCTACACCTTC | CASSSVYGYTF
. | TRBJ1-2 | TRBV10-2 | . | TGCGCCAGCAGTGGGCAGGGGAACTATGGCTACACCTTC | CASSGQGNYGYTF
. | TRBJ1-4 | TRBV15 | . | TGTGCCACCAGCAGAGATCGGGGGGCAGGTGAAAAACTGTTTTTT | CATSRDRGAGEKLFF
. | TRBJ1-1 | TRBV6-6 | . | TGTGCCAGCACCCTCGGGGGGGGTAGGACTGAAGCTTTCTTT | CASTLGGGRTEAFF
. | TRBJ2-7 | TRBV2 | TRBD1 | TGTGCCAGCAGTTCGCCGGACAGGGGACTCTACGAGCAGTACTTC | CASSSPDRGLYEQYF
. | TRBJ1-5 | TRBV20-1 | . | TGCAGTGCTAGTCCGGGGGGCAATCAGCCCCAGCATTTT | CSASPGGNQPQHF
few | TRBJ2-7 | TRBV10-1 | TRBD1 | TGCGCCAGCAGGGCGGGACAGGGTCCCTACGAGCAGTACTTC | CASRAGQGPYEQYF
. | TRBJ2-5 | TRBV7-6 | TRBD2 | TGTGCCAGCAGCACGGGGACTAGCTCCCAAGAGACCCAGTACTTC | CASSTGTSSQETQYF
few | TRBJ2-7 | TRBV28 | . | TGTGCCAGCAGTTTACCCCGATGGACAGAAAACTACGAGCAGTACTTC | CASSLPRWTENYEQYF
few | TRBJ2-7 | TRBV10-3 | . | TGTGCCATCAGTGAGACGGAGAAATCCTACGAGCAGTACTTC | CAISETEKSYEQYF
. | TRBJ1-2 | TRBV4-1 | TRBD1 | TGCGCCAGCAGCCAAGAAGGGACAGTTTATGGCTACACCTTC | CASSQEGTVYGYTF
. | TRBJ1-5 | TRBV5-6 | . | TGTGCCAGCAGCTTGAGAACGACAGGCAATCAGCCCCAGCATTTT | CASSLRTTGNQPQHF
. | TRBJ2-7 | TRBV24-1 | . | TGTGCCACCAGTGATTGCGAGGGGGCCTACGAGCAGTACTTC | CATSDCEGAYEQYF
. | TRBJ1-5 | TRBV28 | . | TGTGCCAGCAGTTTGGGCATCCGCAATCAGCCCCAGCATTTT | CASSLGIRNQPQHF
. | TRBJ1-1 | TRBV5-5 | TRBD1 | TGTGCCAGCAGCCCGACAGGGGGAGGCCTTGAAGCTTTCTTT | CASSPTGGGLEAFF
. | TRBJ2-5 | TRBV5-1 | TRBD1 | TGCGCCAGCAGCTTAAGAGGTCCAGGGGGCGACGAGACCCAGTACTTC | CASSLRGPGGDETQYF
. | TRBJ2-7 | TRBV4-2 | TRBD2 | TGTGCCAGCAGCCGAAGTCTGGCGGGAGGGCTTGCCAGTTCCTACGAGCAGTACTTC | CASSRSLAGGLASSYEQYF
few | TRBJ2-7 | TRBV10-3 | TRBD2 | TGTGCCATCAGAGGACTAGCGGGAGGCGAGCAGTACTTC | CAIRGLAGGEQYF
. | TRBJ1-1 | TRBV2 | . | TGTGCCAGCGGGAGGGCCCCCAACACTGAAGCTTTCTTT | CASGRAPNTEAFF
. | TRBJ1-6 | TRBV18 | . | TGTGCCAGCTCACCACCCACAGGCTGGGATTCACCCCTCCACTTT | CASSPPTGWDSPLHF
. | TRBJ1-2 | TRBV12-3/TRBV12-4 | . | TGTGCCAGCAGTTTATCGGGTAACTATGGCTACACCTTC | CASSLSGNYGYTF
. | TRBJ1-1 | TRBV3-1/TRBV3-2 | . | TGTGCCAGCAGCCAGATCTCGGGGGACACTGAAGCTTTCTTT | CASSQISGDTEAFF
few | TRBJ2-7 | TRBV6-5 | . | TGTGCCAGGCCGGGTAAGAACGAGCAGTACTTC | CARPGKNEQYF